The source of this TCR beta chain is a study of a mutant IDH1 vaccine in newly diagnosed glioma. Study details: The earlier regimen, radiotherapy, temozolomide, or both, was most often both. General observations from the study: Among all patients, vaccine-induced immune responses occurred in roughly 95%.

A word on this clone: Its matching antigen is unknown.

Time point described: baseline, week 1 (first vaccination visit). Treatment: pre-vaccination baseline after standard-of-care therapy. Repertoires were generated with immunoSEQ multiplex PCR, while TCRdb's copy carries only in-frame clones and drops some. In the table there are 23,000 or so clones, just over 90% of which are singletons. Here the sequenced sample was PBMCs, taken from a glioma patient treated with radiotherapy, temozolomide or both. This clonotype was sampled from a middle-aged man with glioma.

This CDR3 reads CASSIMGTNPIRPQHF. Written as DNA, the CDR3 is TGTGCCAGTAGTATAATGGGGACGAATCCCATCAGGCCCCAGCATTTT. The rearrangement uses TRBV19 and TRBJ1-5, with a possible D match to TRBD1 (5 bases). Germline V lookup: CDR1 LNHDA, CDR2 SQIVND (reference sequence). The ends were cut back, 2 bases at V and 9 bases at J, with 20 bases in the middle. The CDR3 has 16 residues.